This passage covers 10 T cell receptor beta chains from one sample sequenced in a study of OX40 agonist ivuxolimab in advanced cancers. The protocol was immunoSEQ multiplex PCR, while the TCRdb copy is restricted to in-frame clones and leaves out a portion. The sample yields around 30,000 clones, approximately 86% seen once. Sequencing used CD4+ or CD8+ T cells sorted from blood, obtained in a trial of the OX40 agonist ivuxolimab. Receptors were obtained from an adult with an advanced solid tumor such as melanoma, head and neck, liver or kidney cancer.

The chain couples TRBV6-5 to TRBJ1-1; D gene uncertain. The CDR3 length is 15 residues. Per the germline V gene, CDR1 is MNHEY and CDR2 is SVGAGI. Trimming removed 0 bases from V and 1 base from J, with 9 bases in between. CDR3 bases: TGTGCCAGCAGTTACTCGTACAGCGGGAACACTGAAGCTTTCTTT. This codes for CASSYSYSGNTEAFF.

The CDR3 region is CASSPRVTDGSFFYEQYF. The DNA of the CDR3 is TGTGCCAGCAGTCCTCGCGTAACGGACGGTTCCTTTTTCTACGAGCAGTACTTC. This rearrangement joins TRBV27 to TRBJ2-7; D is uncertain. CDR1 is MNHEY and CDR2 is SMNVEV in the germline V gene (reference sequence). The CDR3 is made up of 18 amino acids. Trimming stripped 5 bases from V and 3 bases from J, with 26 bases between.

The chain couples TRBV5-6 to TRBJ2-1; D is undetermined. The CDR3 spans 13 residues. V shed 2 bases and J shed 7 bases, with 10 bases lying between them. CDR1 is SGHDT, CDR2 YYEEEE, per germline. This chain's CDR3 is CASSFGQPNEQFF. Written as DNA, the CDR3 is TGTGCCAGCAGCTTCGGGCAGCCAAATGAGCAGTTCTTC.

The J gene is TRBJ2-1, the V gene TRBV9; a weak D match, TRBD2 (5 bases). Germline V lookup: CDR1 SGDLS, CDR2 YYNGEE. The germline V and J ends were trimmed by 0 bases and 0 bases, with 7 bases remaining between them. The CDR3 length is 15 residues. CDR3 sequence reads: CASSVDGISYNEQFF. Written as DNA, the CDR3 is TGTGCCAGCAGCGTAGACGGGATCTCCTACAATGAGCAGTTCTTC.

In this sample, this clone turned up a few times. The V and J genes are TRBV27 and TRBJ1-5; possibly TRBD1 for D (5 bases). CDR3 length: 14 residues. V gave up 4 bases and J gave up 5 bases, with 12 bases separating them. CDR1 is MNHEY and CDR2 is SMNVEV in the germline V gene (reference sequence). The CDR3 DNA is TGTGCCAGCAGTTCTATACTACAGGATCAGCCCCAGCATTTT. This gives the protein CASSSILQDQPQHF.

The chain carries TRBV7-8 and TRBJ2-1; D possibly corresponds to TRBD2 (7 bases). The ends were cut back, 1 base at V and 15 bases at J, with 16 bases in the middle. CDR3 size: 13 residues. Per the germline V gene, CDR1 is SGHVS and CDR2 is FQNEAQ. The CDR3 DNA reads as TGTGCCAGCAGCTTAGACGGGAGGCAGGGGCTGTTCTTC. It codes for CASSLDGRQGLFF.

The V call is TRBV27, the J call TRBJ2-7, with TRBD1 as a possible D gene (5 bases). Trimming shortened V by 2 bases and J by 0 bases, and 5 bases separated the two germline ends. This CDR3 has 13 residues. The germline CDR1 and CDR2 sequences are MNHEY and SMNVEV (reference sequence). Written as DNA, the CDR3 is TGTGCCAGCAGTTTACAGGGCTCCTACGAGCAGTACTTC. Amino acid sequence: CASSLQGSYEQYF.

The chain carries TRBV6-5 and TRBJ1-5, with D possibly TRBD1 on 5 matching bases. V gave up 0 bases and J gave up 6 bases, with 9 bases separating them. The CDR3 sequence is 14 residues long. Germline-derived CDR1 and CDR2 are MNHEY and SVGAGI. The CDR3 spells CASSYSGGAQPQHF. The DNA of the CDR3 is TGTGCCAGCAGTTACTCCGGAGGGGCTCAGCCCCAGCATTTT.

This chain connects TRBV7-9 to TRBJ2-2, with D tentatively TRBD2 (6 bases). Trimming took off 3 bases at V and 2 bases at J, with 19 bases between the two ends. In germline, CDR1 is SEHNR, CDR2 FQNEAQ (reference sequence). This CDR3 contains 18 residues. In DNA form, the CDR3 reads TGTGCCAGCAGCTTTCCCCTGTCGGGTAGCGGAAACACCGGGGAGCTGTTTTTT. Translating gives CASSFPLSGSGNTGELFF.

The chain uses TRBV11-1 and TRBJ2-1; weak D call: TRBD1 (8 bases). Per germline, CDR1 SGHAT and CDR2 FQDESV (reference sequence). The germline V and J ends were trimmed by 5 bases and 9 bases, with 17 bases remaining between them. The CDR3 has 14 residues. The CDR3 region is CASSPSTGEGEQFF. CDR3 nucleotide sequence: TGTGCCAGCAGCCCTTCGACAGGGGAGGGTGAGCAGTTCTTC.